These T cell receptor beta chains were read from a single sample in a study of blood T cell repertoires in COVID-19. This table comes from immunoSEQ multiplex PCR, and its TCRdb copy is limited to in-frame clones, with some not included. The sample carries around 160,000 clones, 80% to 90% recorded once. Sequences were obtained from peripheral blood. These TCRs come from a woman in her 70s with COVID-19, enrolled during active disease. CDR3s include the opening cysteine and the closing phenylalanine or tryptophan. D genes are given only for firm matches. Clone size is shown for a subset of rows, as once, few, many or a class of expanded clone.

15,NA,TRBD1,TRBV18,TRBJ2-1,TGTGCCAGCTCACCACCGACAGGGGTCCGTGGTGAGCAGTTCTTC,CASSPPTGVRGEQFF
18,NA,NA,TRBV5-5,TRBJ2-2,TGTGCCAGCAGCTTGGGACCGGGACAACTAACGAACACCGGGGAGCTGTTTTTT,CASSLGPGQLTNTGELFF
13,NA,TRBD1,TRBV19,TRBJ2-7,TGTGCCAGTAGTATCCGGACAGGGTACGAGCAGTACTTC,CASSIRTGYEQYF
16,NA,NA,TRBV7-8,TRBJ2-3,TGTGCCAGCAGCCGCGATCTGACTAGACTCACAGATACGCAGTATTTT,CASSRDLTRLTDTQYF
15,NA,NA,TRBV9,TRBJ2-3,TGTGCCAGCAGCGTAGCTACAGGGCCGACAGATACGCAGTATTTT,CASSVATGPTDTQYF
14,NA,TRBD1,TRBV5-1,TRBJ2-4,TGCGCCAGCTATCCGGGACAGGGGGCTAACATTCAGTACTTC,CASYPGQGANIQYF
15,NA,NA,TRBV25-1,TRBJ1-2,TGTGCCAGCAGTGATACCAGGACAGATAGGTTAGGCTACACCTTC,CASSDTRTDRLGYTF
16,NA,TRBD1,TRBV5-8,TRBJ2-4,TGTGCCAGCAGCGTGGGACAGAATCTAGCCAAAAACATTCAGTACTTC,CASSVGQNLAKNIQYF
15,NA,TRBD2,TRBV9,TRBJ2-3,TGTGCCAGCAGTCCCTTGGCGGGGGGGCAAGATACGCAGTATTTT,CASSPLAGGQDTQYF
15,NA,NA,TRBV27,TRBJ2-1,TGTGCCAGCAGTTTGACAGTTAACTCCTACAATGAGCAGTTCTTC,CASSLTVNSYNEQFF
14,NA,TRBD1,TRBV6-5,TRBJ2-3,TGTGCCACCAGGGGGACACTAAGCACAGATACGCAGTATTTT,CATRGTLSTDTQYF
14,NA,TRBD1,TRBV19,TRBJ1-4,TGTGCCAGCTCGGGTTCAGGGGGCTTAGGTTTTGTGTTTTTT,CASSGSGGLGFVFF
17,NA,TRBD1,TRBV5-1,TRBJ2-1,TGCGCCAGCAGCTTGTACCCCGGGACAGGGGGATTCAATGAGCAGTTCTTC,CASSLYPGTGGFNEQFF
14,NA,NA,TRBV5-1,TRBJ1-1,TGCGCCAGCAGCTCCGCGACAGGGAACACTGAAGCTTTCTTT,CASSSATGNTEAFF
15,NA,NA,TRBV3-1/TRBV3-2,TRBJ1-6,TGTGCCAGCAGCCAGAGACAGGCCAAGGATTCACCCCTCCACTTT,CASSQRQAKDSPLHF
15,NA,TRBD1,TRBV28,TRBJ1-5,TGTGCCAGGAGGACAGGGGGTGATAGCAATCAGCCCCAGCATTTT,CARRTGGDSNQPQHF
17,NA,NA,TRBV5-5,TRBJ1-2,TGTGCCAGCAGCTTGGAGGCTAGTAGGGGGACCCGCCATGGCTACACCTTC,CASSLEASRGTRHGYTF
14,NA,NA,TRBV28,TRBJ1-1,TGTGCCAGCACCATTGACAGGATGAACACTGAAGCTTTCTTT,CASTIDRMNTEAFF
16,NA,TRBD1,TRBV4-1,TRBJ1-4,TGCGCCAGCAGCCACGAACAGGGGGCCTTGAATGAAAAACTGTTTTTT,CASSHEQGALNEKLFF
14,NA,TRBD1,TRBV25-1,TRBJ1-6,TGTGCCAGCAGCCAAACAGGGGCAGAATCACCCCTCCACTTT,CASSQTGAESPLHF
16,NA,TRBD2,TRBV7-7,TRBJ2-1,TGTGCTAGCAGCCCCGGGACTAGCGGGGGGGTCGGTGAGCAGTTCTTC,CASSPGTSGGVGEQFF
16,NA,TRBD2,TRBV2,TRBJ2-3,TGTGCCAGCAGCCCCCTACGCGGGGGGAGCACAGATACGCAGTATTTT,CASSPLRGGSTDTQYF
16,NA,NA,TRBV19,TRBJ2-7,TGTGCCAGTAGTAACCCCGGACAGAAAGGGTCCTACGAGCAGTACTTC,CASSNPGQKGSYEQYF
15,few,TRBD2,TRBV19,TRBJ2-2,TGTGCCAGTAGTACTAGCGGGGGAGTCGCCGGGGAGCTGTTTTTT,CASSTSGGVAGELFF
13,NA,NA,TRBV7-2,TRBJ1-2,TGTGCCAGCAGCCCGCAGGGGAGCTATGGCTACACCTTC,CASSPQGSYGYTF
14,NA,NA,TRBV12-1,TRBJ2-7,TGTGCCAGCAGCCTTCGGGTCTTCTCCTACGAGCAGTACTTC,CASSLRVFSYEQYF
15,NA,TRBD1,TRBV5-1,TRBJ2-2,TGCGCCAGCAGCTTTCTCAGGGGGAGAACCGGGGAGCTGTTTTTT,CASSFLRGRTGELFF
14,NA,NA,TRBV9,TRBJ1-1,TGTGCCAGCAGCGTAGTAACTCGGTACACTGAAGCTTTCTTT,CASSVVTRYTEAFF
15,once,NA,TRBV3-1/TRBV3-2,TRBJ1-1,TGTGCCAGCAGCCCGAACCGAGGTTTGAACACTGAAGCTTTCTTT,CASSPNRGLNTEAFF
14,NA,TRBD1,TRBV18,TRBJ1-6,TGTGCCAGCTCCCCTGGGACAGCCGACTCACCCCTCCACTTT,CASSPGTADSPLHF
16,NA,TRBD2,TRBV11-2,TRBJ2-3,TGTGCCAGCAGCGTGACTAGCGGGGGGTTCCTGGATACGCAGTATTTT,CASSVTSGGFLDTQYF
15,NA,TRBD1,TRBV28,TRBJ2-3,TGTGCCAGCAGCATAGGGACAGTTAGCACAGATACGCAGTATTTT,CASSIGTVSTDTQYF
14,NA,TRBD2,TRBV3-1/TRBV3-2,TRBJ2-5,TGTGCCAGCAGCCAACGCGGGGGGGCGGAGACCCAGTACTTC,CASSQRGGAETQYF
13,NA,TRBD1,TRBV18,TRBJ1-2,TGTGCCAGCTCCCCTGACAGGGACCATGGCTACACCTTC,CASSPDRDHGYTF
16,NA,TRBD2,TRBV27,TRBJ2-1,TGTGCCAGCAGTTACCCCCGGACTAGCGGCTACAATGAGCAGTTCTTC,CASSYPRTSGYNEQFF
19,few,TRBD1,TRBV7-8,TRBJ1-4,TGTGCCAGCAGCACGATCCTCAGGGGGCGCGAAAAAACTAATGAAAAACTGTTTTTT,CASSTILRGREKTNEKLFF
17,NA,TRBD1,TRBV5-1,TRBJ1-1,TGCGCCAGCAGCCCCTACCCCGGACAGGGCGGTACCACTGAAGCTTTCTTT,CASSPYPGQGGTTEAFF
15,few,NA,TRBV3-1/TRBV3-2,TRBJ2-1,TGTGCCAGCAGCCCTGACATAGTCTCCTACAATGAGCAGTTCTTC,CASSPDIVSYNEQFF
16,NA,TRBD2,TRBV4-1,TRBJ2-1,TGCGCCAGCAGCCTGGTGGGGCTAGCGGGGCCCAATGAGCAGTTCTTC,CASSLVGLAGPNEQFF
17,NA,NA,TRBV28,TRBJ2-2,TGTGCCAGCAGTTTGAGAGGTAGGGGTTCTTTACCCGGGGAGCTGTTTTTT,CASSLRGRGSLPGELFF
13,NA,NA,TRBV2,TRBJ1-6,TGTGCTAAGGAAGCAGGGCATAATTCACCCCTCCACTTT,CAKEAGHNSPLHF